Listed below are T cell receptor beta chains from one sample, sequenced in a study of blood T cell repertoires in COVID-19. TCRdb's copy holds only in-frame clones and misses some; the assay was immunoSEQ multiplex PCR. The data contain some 160,000 clones, approximately 86% of them singletons. Material: peripheral blood. Every receptor here comes from a woman over 75 with COVID-19, enrolled during active disease. The conserved cysteine and the conserved F or W are not part of the CDR3 here. The order of the fields is clone size, J gene, V gene, CDR3 protein. Clone size, where shown, is once, few, many, or a class for clones that have expanded.

. | TRBJ1-1 | TRBV3-1/TRBV3-2 | ASSRTGANTEAF
. | TRBJ1-5 | TRBV4-1 | ASSQGHINQPQH
. | TRBJ2-5 | TRBV5-8 | ASSLAGVQETQY
. | TRBJ1-2 | TRBV13 | ASSLEPGNYGYT
. | TRBJ2-5 | TRBV7-2 | ASLWARRVETQY
. | TRBJ1-4 | TRBV2 | ASSVLGTGDEKLF
. | TRBJ2-2 | TRBV9 | ASSALAGALSGELF
. | TRBJ2-2 | TRBV23-1 | ASSQLGGNKAGELF
. | TRBJ2-7 | TRBV20-1 | SASGLAGSQYEQY
. | TRBJ1-6 | TRBV4-1 | ASSQPTGPISPLH
. | TRBJ1-2 | TRBV6-5 | ASMPGQGVGGYT
. | TRBJ2-7 | TRBV5-4 | ASSLWVTSNGEQY
. | TRBJ1-2 | TRBV20-1 | SARVRHGYT
. | TRBJ1-2 | TRBV9 | ASSETGQASGYT
. | TRBJ1-1 | TRBV4-1 | ASTSGGTVPSEAF
. | TRBJ1-2 | TRBV2 | ASSGERGHGGYT
. | TRBJ1-4 | TRBV19 | ASSIEGPQGKLF
. | TRBJ1-3 | TRBV7-9 | ASSFRGGNTIY
. | TRBJ2-1 | TRBV2 | ASSELTGGSYNEQF
few | TRBJ1-1 | TRBV5-5 | ASSTQAYEAF
. | TRBJ2-2 | TRBV3-1/TRBV3-2 | ASSPGGRTGELF
. | TRBJ2-3 | TRBV5-1 | ASSLGSAGSTDTQY
. | TRBJ2-3 | TRBV7-8 | ASSPRLAGPSTDTQY
once | TRBJ2-2 | TRBV5-1 | ASSLWTGANTGELF
. | TRBJ1-3 | TRBV18 | ATSRGAEGNTIY
once | TRBJ2-2 | TRBV7-9 | ASSLAVSVDTGELF
few | TRBJ2-1 | TRBV29-1 | SVEVGSTEQF
. | TRBJ2-3 | TRBV7-6 | ASSYRGSTSTDTQY
few | TRBJ1-2 | TRBV5-6 | ASSPGLFGDSYGYT
. | TRBJ1-6 | TRBV6-5 | ASRWTGPKSPLH
once | TRBJ1-6 | TRBV6-5 | ASSRDSYSPLH
. | TRBJ2-3 | TRBV28 | ASRGTAFTDTQY
once | TRBJ2-7 | TRBV6-5 | ASSTRDRQY
. | TRBJ2-5 | TRBV7-6 | ASSLRDRGYRETQY
. | TRBJ1-1 | TRBV9 | ASSSYGGTEAF
. | TRBJ2-2 | TRBV7-2 | ASAMLRSTGELF
. | TRBJ1-2 | TRBV7-2 | ASSPTDRGYYGYT
. | TRBJ2-5 | TRBV5-1 | ASSFAGNSETQY
. | TRBJ1-1 | TRBV9 | ASSPRDTEAF
. | TRBJ2-1 | TRBV7-9 | ASTAETSYNEQF
. | TRBJ1-1 | TRBV6-5 | ASIRGKAF
. | TRBJ1-1 | TRBV25-1 | ASSGFGVSTEAF
. | TRBJ2-3 | TRBV6-5 | ASSMPGIPDTQY
. | TRBJ1-2 | TRBV5-1 | ASSAAGTANGYT
. | TRBJ2-7 | TRBV7-6 | ARERDEQY
. | TRBJ1-2 | TRBV4-1 | ASSQVVSGQGSNGYT
once | TRBJ1-5 | TRBV10-3 | AISTDSNQPQH
. | TRBJ1-2 | TRBV6-5 | ASSPPGRGNYGYT
. | TRBJ2-7 | TRBV5-1 | ASSLGSSTGEQY
. | TRBJ2-1 | TRBV7-2 | ASSPSGEQF
few | TRBJ2-2 | TRBV19 | ASQAASGPTGELF
. | TRBJ1-1 | TRBV3-1/TRBV3-2 | ASSPTGSPTEAF
once | TRBJ1-3 | TRBV7-9 | ASSWDRGNGNTIY
. | TRBJ2-1 | TRBV19 | ASTPSSGRAASYNEQF